This TCR beta chain derives from a study of cytomegalovirus exposure and HLA in healthy donors. Findings and caveats of the study: Earlier results showed most TCR beta V segments being productive about 87% or about 30% of the time.

Vbeta (60) and Jbeta (13) primers were used in the PCR. As handled by the study authors: Approximately 9.9 million of some 80 million unique TCR beta chains were shared, per a later count. The repertoire was sequenced with immunoSEQ multiplex PCR; TCRdb's copy has only in-frame clones and lacks some. That table supplies the V and J calls and clone size; D and trimming were determined from the DNA. The repertoire includes about 220,000 clones, over 70% of them detected once, and 0.71% sits in the top ten. The CDR3 covers 15 residues. CDR1 is MNHEY, CDR2 SVGAGI, per germline. V lost 6 bases to trimming and J lost 5 bases; unmatched junction nucleotides: 8. In regard to this clone: Its antigen is still unknown.

The chain has TRBV6-5 and TRBJ2-1, with TRBD1 matching 9 bases. The sequence derives from a boy under 10 years old in good health and CMV-seronegative. Sequencing used PBMCs. This chain's CDR3 is CASSNRDRVNNEQFF. The CDR3 DNA reads TGTGCCAGCAGCAACCGGGACAGGGTTAACAATGAGCAGTTCTTC.